These 21 T cell receptor beta chains were sequenced from one sample in a study of cytomegalovirus exposure and HLA in healthy donors. The PCR made use of 60 Vbeta and 13 Jbeta primers. This table comes from immunoSEQ multiplex PCR, and its TCRdb copy is limited to in-frame clones, with some not included. The sample consists of 90,000 to 100,000 clones, around 74% of them appearing once. Sequencing was carried out using PBMCs. The receptors were sampled from a male donor in good health and CMV-seronegative.

CDR3 sequence (DNA): TGTGCCAGCAGTTTGACAGGGGGAAACACAGATACGCAGTATTTT. It yields the protein CASSLTGGNTDTQYF. This chain uses TRBV27 with TRBJ2-3; TRBD1 aligns across 9 bases. Trimming cost V 3 bases and J 2 bases; bases outside gene matches: 3. This CDR3 region has 15 residues. Germline CDR1 is MNHEY and CDR2 is SMNVEV (reference sequence).

This clone has more than one count but fewer than ten. The rearrangement uses TRBV7-8 and TRBJ1-1; D might be TRBD1 (5 bases). The CDR3 sequence is 20 residues long. Between the trimmed V and J ends, which lost 7 bases and 1 base, there was a span of 31 bases. Germline V gene lookup returns CDR1 SGHVS and CDR2 FQNEAQ. In nucleotides, the CDR3 is TGTGCCAGCACCGATACACGTGGGGGGGAGATCAAGGATGGGAACACTGAAGCTTTCTTT. As protein: CASTDTRGGEIKDGNTEAFF. The variable domain in full, with the rest retrieved from reference TRBV7-8 and TRBJ1-1, is GAGVSQSPRYKVAKRGQDVALRCDPISGHVSLFWYQQALGQGPEFLTYFQNEAQLDKSGLPSDRFFAERPEGSVSTLKIQRTQQEDSAVYLCASTDTRGGEIKDGNTEAFFGQGTRLTVV.

The chain recombines TRBV5-8 with TRBJ1-1; weak D call: TRBD1 (5 bases). The CDR3 runs to 14 residues. Germline CDR1 reads SGHTS; CDR2 reads YDEGEE. V was cut by 8 bases and J by 2 bases, with 16 bases left in between. The CDR3 region has the DNA TGTGCCAGAGCCCGTAGGACACTCAACACTGAAGCTTTCTTT. This codes for CARARRTLNTEAFF.

The rearrangement joins TRBV7-2 to TRBJ2-1; 7 bases fit TRBD2. V was pared by 2 bases and J by 6 bases, with 7 bases of the junction left unmatched. This CDR3 comprises 15 residues. Germline CDR1 is SGHTA and CDR2 is FQGNSA. CDR3 amino acids: CASSLNLGGGNEQFF. The CDR3 bases are TGTGCCAGCAGCTTAAATCTTGGCGGGGGCAATGAGCAGTTCTTC.

V gene TRBV12-5 combines with J gene TRBJ2-1; TRBD2 matches 12 bases. The CDR3 consists of 16 residues. Trimming cost V 2 bases and J 5 bases; bases outside gene matches: 4. From germline, CDR1 is LGHNT and CDR2 FRNRAP. CDR3 sequence reads: CASGLTRLAGDNEQFF. The CDR3 DNA reads as TGTGCTAGTGGTTTGACACGACTAGCGGGAGACAATGAGCAGTTCTTC.

This clone was seen once. The genes are TRBV10-2 and TRBJ2-7, with D tentatively TRBD1 (6 bases). The germline V gene has CDR1 WSHSY and CDR2 SAAADI. This CDR3 is 13 amino acids long. V was shortened by 6 bases and J by 1 base, with 10 bases between the two germline ends. In nucleotides, the CDR3 is TGCGCCAGCAGCAGACAGGAGTCCTACGAGCAGTACTTC. Its protein is CASSRQESYEQYF.

The chain carries TRBV6-6 and TRBJ1-2; 7 nucleotides align to TRBD1. From germline, CDR1 is MNHNY and CDR2 SVGAGI (reference sequence). This CDR3 is 13 amino acids long. Losses at the gene ends were 8 bases for V and 5 bases for J; bases not matched to a gene: 8. CDR3 loop: CASGRQGDYGYTF. Here the CDR3 DNA reads TGTGCCAGCGGACGACAGGGCGATTATGGCTACACCTTC.

The rearrangement uses TRBV7-9 and TRBJ1-1; perhaps TRBD1 as D (5 bases). CDR3 length: 11 residues. The germline V gene has CDR1 SEHNR and CDR2 FQNEAQ (reference sequence). V dropped 5 bases and J dropped 14 bases, with 15 bases sitting between them. The CDR3 protein is CASSLSDKVFF. CDR3 DNA: TGTGCCAGCAGCCTCTCGGACAAGGTCTTCTTT. Looking up the rest from reference TRBV7-9 and TRBJ1-1 gives the full variable domain: DTGVSQNPRHKITKRGQNVTFRCDPISEHNRLYWYRQTLGQGPEFLTYFQNEAQLEKSRLLSDRFSAERPKGSFSTLEIQRTEQGDSAMYLCASSLSDKVFFGQGTRLTVV.

This clone was seen more than once but under ten times. The chain combines TRBV19 with TRBJ2-5; tentatively, D is TRBD1 (5 bases). Germline V gene lookup returns CDR1 LNHDA and CDR2 SQIVND (reference sequence). V lost 3 bases to trimming and J lost 2 bases, with 16 bases between them. The CDR3 sequence is 16 residues long. This CDR3 is CASSIGFGQGQETQYF. The CDR3 bases are TGTGCCAGTAGTATTGGATTTGGGCAGGGACAAGAGACCCAGTACTTC.

This clone was counted between two and nine times. V is TRBV28 and J is TRBJ1-1, with a weak D call TRBD1 (6 bases). The germline V and J ends were trimmed by 10 bases and 1 base, with 10 bases remaining between them. Germline V gene lookup returns CDR1 MDHEN and CDR2 SYDVKM. This CDR3 spans 12 amino acids. CDR3 amino acids: CATKGQNTEAFF. The CDR3 DNA sequence: TGTGCCACTAAGGGACAGAACACTGAAGCTTTCTTT.

This clone showed up just once. V and J are TRBV30 and TRBJ2-7; unclear D gene. The ends were cut back, 5 bases at V and 9 bases at J, with 14 bases in the middle. Looked up from germline, CDR1 is GTSNPN and CDR2 is SVGIG (reference sequence). This CDR3 is 11 amino acids long. CDR3 in amino acids: CAWSDSFGQYF. The CDR3 DNA sequence: TGTGCCTGGTCTGACTCTTTCGGGCAGTACTTC.

This chain joins TRBV6-5 and TRBJ2-2; D is perhaps TRBD2 (6 bases). Germline V gene lookup returns CDR1 MNHEY and CDR2 SVGAGI. Trimming stripped 2 bases from V and 4 bases from J, with 14 bases between. This CDR3 comprises 16 residues. DNA for the CDR3: TGTGCCAGCAGTTACCCTCGGGGGAGCGGCACCGGGGAGCTGTTTTTT. Its protein product is CASSYPRGSGTGELFF.

V gene TRBV5-1 combines with J gene TRBJ1-3; a weak D match, TRBD1 (5 bases). Per germline, CDR1 SGHRS and CDR2 YFSETQ. Trimming shortened V by 0 bases and J by 2 bases, and 12 bases separated the two germline ends. This CDR3 contains 16 residues. CDR3 in DNA: TGCGCCAGCAGCTTGGGTACGACAGCGCCTGGAAACACCATATATTTT. This translates into CASSLGTTAPGNTIYF.

The CDR3 DNA is TGTGCCCCCGATACAGGGATACAGAATCAGCCCCAGCATTTT. Protein sequence: CAPDTGIQNQPQHF. The chain couples TRBV6-5 to TRBJ1-5; maybe TRBD1 (6 bases). This CDR3 contains 14 residues. The germline gives CDR1 MNHEY, CDR2 SVGAGI. Trimming stripped 11 bases from V and 4 bases from J, with 18 bases between.

V gene TRBV30 combines with J gene TRBJ1-6; 9 bases are shared with TRBD1. Germline loops: CDR1 GTSNPN, CDR2 SVGIG (reference sequence). Trimming at V came to 6 bases and at J to 7 bases, leaving 4 bases not matched to a gene. The CDR3 runs to 13 residues. This CDR3 is CACQGQGNSPLHF. In DNA, the CDR3 is TGTGCCTGCCAGGGACAGGGAAATTCACCCCTCCACTTT.

The rearrangement links TRBV21-1 to TRBJ2-1; TRBD2 is taken as the D call from the table, unchecked against the DNA. TRBV21-1 is termed a pseudogene. CDR3 length: 15 residues. The CDR3 here is CASSKLRRLPDEQFF. CDR3 in DNA: TGTGCCAGCAGCAAATTGCGTCGTCTACCCGATGAGCAGTTCTTC.

A few counts support this clone. The J gene is TRBJ1-5, the V gene TRBV6-1; no firm D call. Trimming removed 0 bases at V and 7 bases at J, with 13 bases between. The CDR3 spans 15 residues. Per germline, CDR1 MNHNS and CDR2 SASEGT. CDR3 protein: CASSEAPGTGQPQHF. CDR3 bases: TGTGCCAGCAGTGAAGCGCCTGGAACCGGGCAGCCCCAGCATTTT.

The V gene is TRBV2, the J gene TRBJ1-1, with a weak D call TRBD1 (6 bases). This CDR3 has 13 residues. Looked up from germline, CDR1 is SNHLY and CDR2 is FYNNEI. Deletions cut 2 bases from V and 7 bases from J, with 11 bases between. The CDR3 region has the DNA TGTGCCAGCAGTGAAACAGGGCGCGGTGAAGCTTTCTTT. It translates to CASSETGRGEAFF.

The J gene is TRBJ2-5, the V gene TRBV9, with 9 bases fitting TRBD1. In germline, CDR1 is SGDLS, CDR2 YYNGEE. CDR3 length: 14 residues. Unmatched junction bases numbered 2, after V lost 2 bases and J lost 3 bases. The CDR3 DNA reads TGTGCCAGCAGCGTCGGGGACAGGGAAGAGACCCAGTACTTC. Translation: CASSVGDREETQYF.

This chain joins TRBV19 and TRBJ1-2; D may be TRBD1 (5 bases). Germline CDR1 reads LNHDA; CDR2 reads SQIVND (reference sequence). Trimming left V 5 bases short and J 3 bases short, with 16 bases between. This CDR3 has 15 residues. The CDR3 sequence is CASSPQGIPDYGYTF. The CDR3, as DNA: TGTGCCAGTAGTCCCCAGGGTATTCCCGACTATGGCTACACCTTC.

The gene calls are TRBV6-5 and TRBJ2-7; D is unresolved. The CDR3 is 12 residues long. Trimming left V 8 bases short and J 3 bases short, with 11 bases between. Per germline, CDR1 MNHEY and CDR2 SVGAGI. The DNA for the CDR3 is TGTGCCAGCCGAACGGGTTACTACGAGCAGTACTTC. This translates into CASRTGYYEQYF.